The subject of this entry is one T cell receptor beta chain. The antigen is unknown. These data come from a study of shared clonotypes between healthy human individuals. Looking at the study overall: There were three CD4 naive, three CD4 memory, two CD8 naive and one CD8 memory plates per donor. Study-level findings and limits: The represented genetic and exposure-history diversity was limited by the small number of donors.

V was clipped by 2 bases and J by 6 bases; unmatched bases: 10. The CDR3 extends over 16 amino acids. Germline loops: CDR1 SGHRS, CDR2 YFSETQ. Some clones are missing from TCRdb's copy, which holds only in-frame ones; the method was immunoSEQ multiplex PCR. Of around 200,000 clones listed, approximately 70% are singletons. This clonotype was obtained from a man aged 25 to 45 in good health. The chain links TRBV5-1 to TRBJ1-2, with TRBD1 matching 10 bases. Sequencing was performed on memory CD4+ T cells sorted from blood. Subset indicated: CD45RA-negative fraction. CDR3 nucleotides: TGCGCCAGCAGCTTAAACACCGGGACAGGGGTCCATGGCTACACCTTC. Residues: CASSLNTGTGVHGYTF. Filled out from reference TRBV5-1 and TRBJ1-2, the complete variable domain reads KAGVTQTPRYLIKTRGQQVTLSCSPISGHRSVSWYQQTPGQGLQFLFEYFSETQRNKGNFPGRFSGRQFSNSRSEMNVSTLELGDSALYLCASSLNTGTGVHGYTFGSGTRLTVV.